These T cell receptor beta chains were read from a single sample in a study of T cell responses to AZD1222 COVID-19 vaccine. The table came from immunoSEQ multiplex PCR; TCRdb's copy has only in-frame clones and leaves some out. The repertoire includes about 97,000 clones, 75% to 90% of them detected once, and approximately 7.5% sits in the top ten. The sequences come from peripheral blood, collected on day 0 of AZD1222 vaccination. The receptors were gathered from an adult in good health. Each CDR3 is given with its conserved first and last residue. A D gene is named only where the DNA matches it firmly. Clone size is stated in some rows and not others, as once, few, many or a class when expanded.

V	J	size	D	DNA	CDR3
TRBV28	TRBJ1-5	NA	NA	TGTGCCAGCAGTTGGGGGCAGGGTTCCAATCAGCCCCAGCATTTT	CASSWGQGSNQPQHF
TRBV24-1	TRBJ2-2	NA	NA	TGTGCCACCAGTGTGATGGGGGGTAACGGGGAGCTGTTTTTT	CATSVMGGNGELFF
TRBV7-2	TRBJ1-2	NA	NA	TGTGCCAGCAGCGTTAATCTGTGGGATGGCTACACCTTC	CASSVNLWDGYTF
TRBV30	TRBJ2-3	NA	TRBD2	TGTGCCTGGAGTGTCAGCGGGAGTTGGGATACGCAGTATTTT	CAWSVSGSWDTQYF
TRBV2	TRBJ2-1	NA	TRBD2	TGTGCCAGCAGTCTCCTGACTAGCGGGGGGGCTGATGAGCAGTTCTTC	CASSLLTSGGADEQFF
TRBV2	TRBJ2-1	NA	TRBD1	TGTGCCAGCACTGACAGGGAAAGCTACAATGAGCAGTTCTTC	CASTDRESYNEQFF
TRBV12-3/TRBV12-4	TRBJ1-1	NA	NA	TGTGCCAGCAGCCCGGGGAGGCGCACTGAAGCTTTCTTT	CASSPGRRTEAFF
TRBV18	TRBJ1-1	NA	NA	TGTGCCAGCTCACCACCGGGGGGTTTGGCCACTGAAGCTTTCTTT	CASSPPGGLATEAFF
TRBV5-6	TRBJ2-5	NA	NA	TGTGCCAGCAGCTTACGAGGGGGGGCCCAAGAGACCCAGTACTTC	CASSLRGGAQETQYF
TRBV6-2/TRBV6-3	TRBJ1-2	NA	TRBD1	TGTGCCAGCAGTGACCAATACAGGGGCTCCTATGGCTACACCTTC	CASSDQYRGSYGYTF
TRBV7-6	TRBJ1-4	NA	NA	TGTGCCAGCAGCTTAAGAGGGGGGCGTGGAGCAACTAATGAAAAACTGTTTTTT	CASSLRGGRGATNEKLFF
TRBV5-1	TRBJ2-1	NA	TRBD2	TGCGCCAGCAGCTTGGCTCTAGCGGGATACAATGAGCAGTTCTTC	CASSLALAGYNEQFF
TRBV7-9	TRBJ1-1	NA	TRBD1	TGTGCCAGCAGCTTCTCCGGGACAGTGAACACTGAAGCTTTCTTT	CASSFSGTVNTEAFF
TRBV19	TRBJ1-5	NA	TRBD1	TGTGCCAGTAGTGCACAGGGGCCGAGGGGCAATCAGCCCCAGCATTTT	CASSAQGPRGNQPQHF
TRBV27	TRBJ2-7	NA	NA	TGTGCCAGCAGGATCAATCAGGGATCCTACGAGCAGTACTTC	CASRINQGSYEQYF
TRBV19	TRBJ1-5	few	TRBD1	TGTGCCAGTAGGATCGGGACAGGTTTTCAGCCCCAGCATTTT	CASRIGTGFQPQHF
TRBV9	TRBJ2-7	NA	NA	TGTGCCAGCAGCCCGAGTGGGGCCGTCGGGGACGAGCAGTACTTC	CASSPSGAVGDEQYF
TRBV7-2	TRBJ1-1	NA	TRBD1	TGTGCCAGCAGCACCAGGACAGGGGTGAACACTGAAGCTTTCTTT	CASSTRTGVNTEAFF
TRBV2	TRBJ1-4	NA	NA	TGTGCCAGCAGTAACCAGTGGGGGGATAATGAAAAACTGTTTTTT	CASSNQWGDNEKLFF
TRBV7-2	TRBJ1-2	NA	TRBD1	TGTGCCAGCAGCCAGGGGGTGGGCAACTATGGCTACACCTTC	CASSQGVGNYGYTF
TRBV9	TRBJ2-7	NA	TRBD2	TGTGCCAGCAGCCTTGGGACTAGCGGGAGGTCCTACGAGCAGTACTTC	CASSLGTSGRSYEQYF
TRBV3-1/TRBV3-2	TRBJ1-4	NA	NA	TGTGCCAGCAGCCAAAATTCAGGGTTCGGGGAAAAACTGTTTTTT	CASSQNSGFGEKLFF
TRBV6-5	TRBJ1-1	NA	TRBD1	TGTGCCAGCAGCGCCGGACAGGGGAAAACTGAAGCTTTCTTT	CASSAGQGKTEAFF
TRBV28	TRBJ1-6	NA	NA	TGTGCCAGCAGTTTAAGGGGCCCCAATTCACCCCTCCACTTT	CASSLRGPNSPLHF
TRBV7-3	TRBJ2-1	NA	NA	TGTGCCAGCAGCCCCAACCACCGGGACTACAATGAGCAGTTCTTC	CASSPNHRDYNEQFF
TRBV11-2	TRBJ1-2	NA	NA	TGTGCCAGCAGCTTAGGGCCGGAGAACTATGGCTACACCTTC	CASSLGPENYGYTF
TRBV4-2	TRBJ2-2	few	NA	TGTGCCAGCAGCCAGGGGGCGAGGGCGAACACCGGGGAGCTGTTTTTT	CASSQGARANTGELFF
TRBV19	TRBJ2-7	NA	TRBD1	TGTGCCAGTAGCCTTCTCCCCGGGACAGGGCCCTACGAGCAGTACTTC	CASSLLPGTGPYEQYF
TRBV19	TRBJ1-2	NA	NA	TGTGCCAGTAGTACGAGGGAGGATGGCTACACCTTC	CASSTREDGYTF
TRBV19	TRBJ2-1	NA	TRBD2	TGTGCCAGTAGTAGGGGACTACCCGCCTACAATGAGCAGTTCTTC	CASSRGLPAYNEQFF
TRBV18	TRBJ1-5	NA	NA	TGTGCCAGCTCACCAAGCAGCAATCAGCCCCAGCATTTT	CASSPSSNQPQHF
TRBV9	TRBJ2-1	NA	TRBD2	TGTGCCAGCAGCGTAGGAGCGGGAGCCTACAATGAGCAGTTCTTC	CASSVGAGAYNEQFF
TRBV4-1	TRBJ1-4	NA	TRBD1	TGCGCCAGCAGCCCCCGAGACAGGGCGAGGGAAAAACTGTTTTTT	CASSPRDRAREKLFF
TRBV7-2	TRBJ1-5	NA	NA	TGTGCCAGCAGCTTAGTTTCGGCCACCAATCAGCCCCAGCATTTT	CASSLVSATNQPQHF
TRBV5-4	TRBJ1-3	NA	NA	TGTGCCAGCAGCTTGGATCTGAACTCTGGAAACACCATATATTTT	CASSLDLNSGNTIYF
TRBV4-3	TRBJ1-1	NA	NA	TGCGCCAGCAGGCGCGGTATCCGGGCCACTGAAGCTTTCTTT	CASRRGIRATEAFF
TRBV11-3	TRBJ2-1	NA	NA	TGTGCCAGCAGCTTGGGGTCGGGGTACAATGAGCAGTTCTTC	CASSLGSGYNEQFF
TRBV18	TRBJ2-7	NA	NA	TGTGCCAGCTCACCATCGAAGACTATTCCCTACGAGCAGTACTTC	CASSPSKTIPYEQYF